The TCR beta chain under discussion was sequenced for a study of CD8 T cells in Susac syndrome. The CDR3 totals 14 residues. Germline-derived CDR1 and CDR2 are SGHRS and YFSETQ. The V end was cut by 0 bases, the J end by 3 bases, with 10 bases between. Random hexamers were used to reverse transcribe the RNA input (roughly 0.5 to 1 ug). TCRdb reanalysed the immunoSEQ multiplex PCR reads using MiXCR and keeps one entry per CDR3 protein. The sample lists some 450,000 distinct CDR3 sequences; around 85% were seen once. This TCR came from a human donor with multiple sclerosis. The chain employs TRBV5-1 and TRBJ2-7; D tentatively reads TRBD1 or TRBD2 (5 bases each). Input material: CD8+ T cells from PBMCs. CDR3 protein: CASSLGWDGYEQYF. In DNA, the CDR3 is TGCGCCAGCAGCTTGGGGTGGGACGGCTACGAGCAGTACTTC.